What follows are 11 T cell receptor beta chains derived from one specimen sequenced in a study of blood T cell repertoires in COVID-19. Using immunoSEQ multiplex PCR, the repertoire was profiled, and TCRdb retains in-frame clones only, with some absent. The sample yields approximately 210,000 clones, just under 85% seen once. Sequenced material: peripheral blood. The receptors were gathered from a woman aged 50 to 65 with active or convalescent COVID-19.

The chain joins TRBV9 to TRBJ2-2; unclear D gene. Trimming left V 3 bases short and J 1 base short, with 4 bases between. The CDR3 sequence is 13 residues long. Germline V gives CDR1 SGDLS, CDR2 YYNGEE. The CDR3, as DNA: TGTGCCAGCAGCGGACAGAACACCGGGGAGCTGTTTTTT. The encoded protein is CASSGQNTGELFF. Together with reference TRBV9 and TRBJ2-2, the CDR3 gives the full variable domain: DSGVTQTPKHLITATGQRVTLRCSPRSGDLSVYWYQQSLDQGLQFLIQYYNGEERAKGNILERFSAQQFPDLHSELNLSSLELGDSALYFCASSGQNTGELFFGEGSRLTVL.

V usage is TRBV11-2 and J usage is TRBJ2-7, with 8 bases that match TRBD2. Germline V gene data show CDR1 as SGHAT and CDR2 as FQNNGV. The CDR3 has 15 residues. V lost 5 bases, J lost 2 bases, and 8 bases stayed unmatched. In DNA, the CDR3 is TGTGCCAGCAGCATAAGCGGGGGAGGCACCTACGAGCAGTACGTC. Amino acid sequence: CASSISGGGTYEQYV.

Here the CDR3 reads CASSLAAGAGNTIYF. The CDR3 DNA reads as TGTGCCAGCTCATTAGCAGCAGGGGCCGGAAACACCATATATTTT. This chain connects TRBV18 to TRBJ1-3; weak D call: TRBD1 (6 bases). CDR1 and CDR2 from the germline V gene are KGHSH and LQKENI. This CDR3 is built from 15 residues. The V end lost 5 bases, the J end lost 4 bases, and 15 bases lay between the germline ends.

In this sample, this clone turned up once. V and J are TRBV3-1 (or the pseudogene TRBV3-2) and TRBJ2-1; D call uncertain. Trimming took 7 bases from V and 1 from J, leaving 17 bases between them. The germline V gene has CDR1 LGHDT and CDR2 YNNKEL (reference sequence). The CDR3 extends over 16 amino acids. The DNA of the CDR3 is TGTGCCAGCACCTCGGCGGTGGCGGATTCCTACAATGAGCAGTTCTTC. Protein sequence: CASTSAVADSYNEQFF.

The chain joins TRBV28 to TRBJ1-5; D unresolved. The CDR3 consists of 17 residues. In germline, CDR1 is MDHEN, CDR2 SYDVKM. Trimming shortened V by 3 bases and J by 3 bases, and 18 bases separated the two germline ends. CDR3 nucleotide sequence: TGTGCCAGCAGTTTGTTAGTCCCACCTACCAACAATCAGCCCCAGCATTTT. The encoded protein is CASSLLVPPTNNQPQHF.

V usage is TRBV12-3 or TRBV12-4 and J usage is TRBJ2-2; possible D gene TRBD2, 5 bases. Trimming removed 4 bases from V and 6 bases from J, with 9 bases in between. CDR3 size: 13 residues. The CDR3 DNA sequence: TGTGCCAGCAGTTCTACTAGACCCGGGGAGCTGTTTTTT. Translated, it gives CASSSTRPGELFF.

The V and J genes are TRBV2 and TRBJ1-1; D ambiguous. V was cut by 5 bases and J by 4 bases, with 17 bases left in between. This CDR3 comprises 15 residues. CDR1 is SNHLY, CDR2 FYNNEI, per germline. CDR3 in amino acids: CASSPFSPGGTEAFF. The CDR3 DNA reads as TGTGCCAGCAGTCCATTCAGCCCCGGAGGCACTGAAGCTTTCTTT. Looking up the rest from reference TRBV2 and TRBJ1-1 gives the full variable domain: EPEVTQTPSHQVTQMGQEVILRCVPISNHLYFYWYRQILGQKVEFLVSFYNNEISEKSEIFDDQFSVERPDGSNFTLKIRSTKLEDSAMYFCASSPFSPGGTEAFFGQGTRLTVV.

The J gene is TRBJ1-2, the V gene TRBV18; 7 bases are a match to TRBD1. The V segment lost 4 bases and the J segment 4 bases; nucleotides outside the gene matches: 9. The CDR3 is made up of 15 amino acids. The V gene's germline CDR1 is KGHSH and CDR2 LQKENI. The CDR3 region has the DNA TGTGCCAGCTCACTCTCATCAGGGGGAGGCTATGGCTACACCTTC. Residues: CASSLSSGGGYGYTF.

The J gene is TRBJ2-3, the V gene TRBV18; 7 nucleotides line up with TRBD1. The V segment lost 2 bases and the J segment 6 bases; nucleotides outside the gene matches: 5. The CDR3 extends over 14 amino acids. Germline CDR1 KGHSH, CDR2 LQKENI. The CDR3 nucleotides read TGTGCCAGCTCACCAGGCAGGGGGAGCGATACGCAGTATTTT. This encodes CASSPGRGSDTQYF.

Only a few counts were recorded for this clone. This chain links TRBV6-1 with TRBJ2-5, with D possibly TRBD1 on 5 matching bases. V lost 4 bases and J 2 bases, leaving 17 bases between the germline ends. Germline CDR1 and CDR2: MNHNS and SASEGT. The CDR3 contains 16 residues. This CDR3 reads CASSADRGTIQETQYF. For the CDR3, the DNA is TGTGCCAGCAGTGCTGATAGGGGTACGATTCAAGAGACCCAGTACTTC.

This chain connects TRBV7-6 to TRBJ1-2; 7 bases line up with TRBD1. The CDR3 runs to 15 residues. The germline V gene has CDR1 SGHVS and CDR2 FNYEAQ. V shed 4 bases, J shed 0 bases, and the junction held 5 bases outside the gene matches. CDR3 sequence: CASSSQTGTNYGYTF. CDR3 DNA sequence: TGTGCCAGCAGCTCCCAGACAGGGACTAACTATGGCTACACCTTC.